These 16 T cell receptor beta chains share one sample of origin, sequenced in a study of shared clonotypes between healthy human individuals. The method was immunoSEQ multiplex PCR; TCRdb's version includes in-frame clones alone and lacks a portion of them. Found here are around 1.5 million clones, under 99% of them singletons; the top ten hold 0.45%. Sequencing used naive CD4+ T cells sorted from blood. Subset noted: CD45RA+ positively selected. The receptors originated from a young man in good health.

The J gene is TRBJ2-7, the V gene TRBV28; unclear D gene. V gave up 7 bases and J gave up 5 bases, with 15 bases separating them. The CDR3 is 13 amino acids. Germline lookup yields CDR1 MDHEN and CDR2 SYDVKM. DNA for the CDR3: TGTGCCAGCAAGAGGCCGTTGGGGAACGAGCAGTACTTC. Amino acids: CASKRPLGNEQYF. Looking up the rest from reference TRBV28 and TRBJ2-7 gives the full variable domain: DVKVTQSSRYLVKRTGEKVFLECVQDMDHENMFWYRQDPGLGLRLIYFSYDVKMKEKGDIPEGYSVSREKKERFSLILESASTNQTSMYLCASKRPLGNEQYFGPGTRLTVT.

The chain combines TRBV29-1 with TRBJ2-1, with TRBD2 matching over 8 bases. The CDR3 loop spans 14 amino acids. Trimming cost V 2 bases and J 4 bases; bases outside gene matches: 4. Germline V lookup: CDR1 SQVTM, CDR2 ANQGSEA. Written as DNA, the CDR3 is TGCAGCGTTGAACTCGGGAGGGGGTACAATGAGCAGTTCTTC. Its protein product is CSVELGRGYNEQFF.

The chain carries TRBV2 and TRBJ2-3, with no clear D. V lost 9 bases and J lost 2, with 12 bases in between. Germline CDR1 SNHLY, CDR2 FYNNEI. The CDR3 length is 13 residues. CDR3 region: CASSTFPTDTQYF. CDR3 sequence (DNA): TGTGCCAGTTCGACATTCCCCACAGATACGCAGTATTTT.

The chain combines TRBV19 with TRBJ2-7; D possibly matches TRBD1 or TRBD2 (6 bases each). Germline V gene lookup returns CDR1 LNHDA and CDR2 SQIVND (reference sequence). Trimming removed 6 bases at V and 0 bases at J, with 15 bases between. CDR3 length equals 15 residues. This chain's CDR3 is CASSRQVGGSYEQYF. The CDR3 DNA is TGTGCCAGTAGCCGACAGGTCGGGGGCTCCTACGAGCAGTACTTC.

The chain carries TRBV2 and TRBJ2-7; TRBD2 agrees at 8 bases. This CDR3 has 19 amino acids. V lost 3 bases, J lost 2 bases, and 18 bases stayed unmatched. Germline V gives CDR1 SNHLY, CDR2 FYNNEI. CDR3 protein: CASSDLDLARAGDAYEQYF. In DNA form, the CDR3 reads TGTGCCAGCAGTGATTTGGACCTAGCGCGAGCGGGGGACGCCTACGAGCAGTACTTC.

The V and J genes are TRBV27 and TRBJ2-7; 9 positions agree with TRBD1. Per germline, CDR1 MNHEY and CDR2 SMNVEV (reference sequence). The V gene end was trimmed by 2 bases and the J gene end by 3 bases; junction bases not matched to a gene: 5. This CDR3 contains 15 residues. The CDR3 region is CASSLRGQGFYEQYF. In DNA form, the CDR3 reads TGTGCCAGCAGTTTAAGGGGACAGGGTTTCTACGAGCAGTACTTC.

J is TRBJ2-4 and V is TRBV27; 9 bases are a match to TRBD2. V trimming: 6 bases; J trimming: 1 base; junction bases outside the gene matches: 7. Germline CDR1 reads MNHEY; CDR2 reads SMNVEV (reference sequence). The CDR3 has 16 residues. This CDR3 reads CASRDLAGRAKNIQYF. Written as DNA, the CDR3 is TGTGCCAGCAGGGATCTAGCGGGAAGGGCCAAAAACATTCAGTACTTC.

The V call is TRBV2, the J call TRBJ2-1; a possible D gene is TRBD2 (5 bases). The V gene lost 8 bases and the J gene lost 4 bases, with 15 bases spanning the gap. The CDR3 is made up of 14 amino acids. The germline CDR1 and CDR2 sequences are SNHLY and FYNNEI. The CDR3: CASGVRLTYNEQFF. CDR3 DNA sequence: TGTGCCAGCGGGGTTCGACTAACATACAATGAGCAGTTCTTC.

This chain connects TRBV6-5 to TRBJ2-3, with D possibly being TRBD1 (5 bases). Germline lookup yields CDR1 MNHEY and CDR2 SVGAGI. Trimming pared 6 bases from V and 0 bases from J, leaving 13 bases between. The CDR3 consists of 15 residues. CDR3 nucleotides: TGTGCCAGCAGCCCACAGGCATCTAGCACAGATACGCAGTATTTT. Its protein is CASSPQASSTDTQYF.

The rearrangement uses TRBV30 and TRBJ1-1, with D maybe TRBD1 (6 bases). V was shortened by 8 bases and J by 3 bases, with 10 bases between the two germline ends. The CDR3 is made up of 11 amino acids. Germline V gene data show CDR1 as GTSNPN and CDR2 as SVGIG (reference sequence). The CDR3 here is CATGHDTEAFF. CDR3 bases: TGTGCCACAGGGCACGACACTGAAGCTTTCTTT.

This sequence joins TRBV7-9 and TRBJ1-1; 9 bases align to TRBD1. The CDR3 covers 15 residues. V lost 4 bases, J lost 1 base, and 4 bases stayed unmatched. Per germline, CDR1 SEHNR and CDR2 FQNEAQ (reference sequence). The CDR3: CASSSYRGRNTEAFF. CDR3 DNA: TGTGCCAGCAGCTCTTACAGGGGGCGGAACACTGAAGCTTTCTTT.

The CDR3 loop is CASSPGGRALSYEQYF. The CDR3 coding sequence is TGTGCCAGCTCGCCAGGGGGGCGCGCTCTCTCCTACGAGCAGTACTTC. V gene TRBV18 combines with J gene TRBJ2-7; perhaps TRBD1 as D (7 bases). Germline-derived CDR1 and CDR2 are KGHSH and LQKENI. The length of the CDR3 is 16 residues. Trimming stripped 6 bases from V and 0 bases from J, with 18 bases between.

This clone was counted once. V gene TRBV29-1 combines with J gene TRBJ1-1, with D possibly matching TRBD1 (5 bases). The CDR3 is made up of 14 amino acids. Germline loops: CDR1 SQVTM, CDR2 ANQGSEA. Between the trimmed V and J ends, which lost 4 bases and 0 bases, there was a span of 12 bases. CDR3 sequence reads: CSVVWGIMNTEAFF. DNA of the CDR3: TGCAGCGTTGTTTGGGGGATCATGAACACTGAAGCTTTCTTT. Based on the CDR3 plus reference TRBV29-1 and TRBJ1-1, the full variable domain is SAVISQKPSRDICQRGTSLTIQCQVDSQVTMMFWYRQQPGQSLTLIATANQGSEATYESGFVIDKFPISRPNLTFSTLTVSNMSPEDSSIYLCSVVWGIMNTEAFFGQGTRLTVV.

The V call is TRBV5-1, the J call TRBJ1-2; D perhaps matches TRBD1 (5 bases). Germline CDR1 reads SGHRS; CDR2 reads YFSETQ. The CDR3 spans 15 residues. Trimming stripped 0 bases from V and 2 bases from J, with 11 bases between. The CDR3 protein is CASSLARGLNYGYTF. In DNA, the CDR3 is TGCGCCAGCAGCTTGGCTAGGGGATTGAACTATGGCTACACCTTC.

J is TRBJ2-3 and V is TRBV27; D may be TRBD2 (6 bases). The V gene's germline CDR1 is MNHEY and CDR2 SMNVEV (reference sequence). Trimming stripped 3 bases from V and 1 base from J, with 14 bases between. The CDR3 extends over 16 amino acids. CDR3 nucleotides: TGTGCCAGCAGTTTTCGTTTATTAGCGGGCACAGATACGCAGTATTTT. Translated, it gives CASSFRLLAGTDTQYF.

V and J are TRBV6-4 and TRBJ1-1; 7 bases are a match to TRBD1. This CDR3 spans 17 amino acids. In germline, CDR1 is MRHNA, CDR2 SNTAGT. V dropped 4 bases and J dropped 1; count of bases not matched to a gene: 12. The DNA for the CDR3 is TGTGCCAGCAGTGGCCTCGACAGGGCCGCGTGGAACACTGAAGCTTTCTTT. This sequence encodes CASSGLDRAAWNTEAFF.